These 14 T cell receptor beta chains share one sample of origin, sequenced in a study of blood T cell repertoires in COVID-19. The table came from immunoSEQ multiplex PCR; TCRdb's copy has only in-frame clones and leaves some out. The sample yields some 200,000 clones, about 87% seen once. Sequences were obtained from PBMCs or T cells enriched from blood (not recorded which). Every receptor here comes from a woman aged 25 to 39 who had recovered from COVID-19.

The V gene is TRBV14, the J gene TRBJ2-7; TRBD2 is a possible D gene (6 bases). The length of the CDR3 is 14 residues. V lost 1 base and J 3 bases, leaving 10 bases between the germline ends. CDR1 is SGHDN, CDR2 FVKESK, per germline. The CDR3 protein is CASSQGVGGYEQYF. Here the CDR3 DNA reads TGTGCCAGCAGCCAAGGGGTCGGGGGCTACGAGCAGTACTTC.

V usage is TRBV20-1 and J usage is TRBJ2-7; D is undetermined. Germline V CDR1 and CDR2: DFQATT, SNEGSKA (reference sequence). The germline V and J ends were trimmed by 7 bases and 5 bases, with 9 bases remaining between them. This CDR3 spans 10 amino acids. CDR3 sequence: CSGSSHEQYF. CDR3 nucleotides: TGCAGTGGGTCTAGTCACGAGCAGTACTTC.

This rearrangement joins TRBV2 to TRBJ2-3; 8 bases fit TRBD1. The germline gives CDR1 SNHLY, CDR2 FYNNEI. The CDR3 sequence is 14 residues long. V lost 6 bases and J lost 3; bases outside the gene matches: 5. CDR3 protein: CASRDRVQTDTQYF. The CDR3 bases are TGTGCCAGCAGGGACAGGGTGCAAACAGATACGCAGTATTTT.

This clone was picked up one time. This chain joins TRBV6-5 and TRBJ2-1; 11 bases are shared with TRBD2. This CDR3 spans 15 amino acids. The germline CDR1 and CDR2 sequences are MNHEY and SVGAGI. V shed 6 bases, J shed 4 bases, and the junction held 5 bases outside the gene matches. The CDR3 coding sequence is TGTGCCAGCAGCATTAGCGGGGGGGATTACAATGAGCAGTTCTTC. Its translation: CASSISGGDYNEQFF.

This rearrangement joins TRBV27 to TRBJ1-2; D is unresolved. CDR3 length: 14 residues. CDR1 and CDR2 (germline): MNHEY, SMNVEV (reference sequence). The V gene lost 3 bases and the J gene lost 1 base, with 9 bases spanning the gap. In nucleotides, the CDR3 is TGTGCCAGCAGTTTTGACGGAGTTAACTATGGCTACACCTTC. This codes for CASSFDGVNYGYTF.

The V gene is TRBV6-2 or TRBV6-3, the J gene TRBJ2-5; 7 bases line up with TRBD2. The trim removed 5 bases at V and 2 bases at J, leaving 8 bases unmatched. There are 15 residues in the CDR3. Germline V gives CDR1 MNHEY, CDR2 SVGEGT. The CDR3 DNA sequence: TGTGCCAGCAGTCCCCGAGAGCGGGGACAAGAGACCCAGTACTTC. Its translation is CASSPRERGQETQYF.

The V call is TRBV7-2, the J call TRBJ1-1, with 10 bases aligning to TRBD1. This CDR3 is 14 amino acids long. The junction had 5 bases not matched to a gene; V was cut back by 5 bases and J by 5 bases. CDR1 and CDR2 (germline): SGHTA, FQGNSA. The CDR3 spells CASSTGQGRTEAFF. The CDR3 DNA reads TGTGCCAGCAGCACGGGACAGGGGCGGACTGAAGCTTTCTTT.

This chain links TRBV29-1 with TRBJ2-2; the match to TRBD2 covers 8 bases. The ends lost 7 bases at V and 7 bases at J; junction bases unmatched: 14. In germline, CDR1 is SQVTM, CDR2 ANQGSEA. This CDR3 spans 15 amino acids. CDR3 DNA: TGCAGCGCCCGCGAGTCGGGGGGGAATGACGGGGAGCTGTTTTTT. This translates into CSARESGGNDGELFF.

V and J are TRBV29-1 and TRBJ2-2, with D tentatively TRBD2 (6 bases). Germline CDR1 reads SQVTM; CDR2 reads ANQGSEA. V lost 7 bases and J lost 1, with 16 bases in between. The CDR3 consists of 15 residues. The CDR3 sequence is CSAGAGTLNTGELFF. The CDR3 coding sequence is TGCAGCGCGGGAGCCGGGACTCTGAACACCGGGGAGCTGTTTTTT.

Here the CDR3 reads CASSPRTRNTIYF. The CDR3 bases are TGTGCCAGCAGCCCCAGGACAAGAAACACCATATATTTT. The V and J genes are TRBV5-6 and TRBJ1-3; perhaps TRBD1 as D (5 bases). Trimming left V 4 bases short and J 5 bases short, with 10 bases between. Germline CDR1 SGHDT, CDR2 YYEEEE. The CDR3 totals 13 residues.

The rearrangement joins TRBV9 to TRBJ2-1, with 7 bases fitting TRBD1. The CDR3 length is 15 residues. Germline lookup yields CDR1 SGDLS and CDR2 YYNGEE. Trimming cost V 0 bases and J 8 bases; bases outside gene matches: 8. DNA for the CDR3: TGTGCCAGCAGCGTAGCAGGACAGGTCTCGGATGAGCAGTTCTTC. Encoded protein: CASSVAGQVSDEQFF.

The chain combines TRBV2 with TRBJ1-2; D not certain. CDR3 length: 14 residues. The germline gives CDR1 SNHLY, CDR2 FYNNEI. V dropped 8 bases and J dropped 2 bases, with 15 bases sitting between them. For the CDR3, the DNA is TGTGCCAGCGACCCCGGGGTGACGAACTATGGCTACACCTTC. It codes for CASDPGVTNYGYTF.

Only one count was recorded for this clone. This chain uses TRBV15 with TRBJ2-5; TRBD2 matches at 8 bases. V was pared by 1 base and J by 5 bases, with 6 bases of the junction left unmatched. The germline gives CDR1 LNHNV, CDR2 YYDKDF (reference sequence). The CDR3 runs 15 residues. CDR3 nucleotide sequence: TGTGCCACCAGCAGAGTTCGGACTAGCTGGGAGACCCAGTACTTC. It codes for CATSRVRTSWETQYF.

The chain couples TRBV5-1 to TRBJ1-3; D not certain. The V end was cut by 5 bases, the J end by 3 bases, with 15 bases between. CDR1 is SGHRS, CDR2 YFSETQ, per germline. This CDR3 spans 15 amino acids. The CDR3 reads CASREPSLGGNTIYF. The CDR3 bases are TGCGCCAGCAGGGAGCCCTCTCTAGGTGGAAACACCATATATTTT.